The sequence of this TCR beta chain was determined in a study of cytomegalovirus exposure and HLA in healthy donors. Details on this clone: Antigen unknown.

A multiplex PCR was run with 60 Vbeta primers and 13 Jbeta primers. The method was immunoSEQ multiplex PCR; TCRdb's version includes in-frame clones alone and lacks a portion of them. There are some 99,000 clones in the sample; less than 70% occur only once, and 1.2% lies in the top ten. General observations from the study: Later analysis demonstrated an association between a missense DCLRE1C variant and TCR beta V- and J-gene trimming. A few chains tied to CMV proved CMV antigen-specific in vitro.

The sample was PBMCs. The source is a female donor in good health and CMV-seronegative.

The CDR3: CASSFRGGAEAFF. CDR3 sequence (DNA): TGTGCCAGCAGCTTTAGGGGTGGGGCTGAAGCTTTCTTT. The chain is built from TRBV5-4 and TRBJ1-1; D is possibly TRBD1 (5 bases). V shed 2 bases and J shed 6 bases, with 11 bases lying between them. From germline, CDR1 is SGHNT and CDR2 YYREEE (reference sequence). CDR3 length: 13 residues.